The 6 T cell receptor beta chains below come from one sample, sequenced in a study of T cells in Graves' hyperthyroidism and ophthalmopathy. Amplified TCR beta CDR3 regions derived from RNA transcripts. First-round RT-PCR of the TCR CDR3 relied on the HTBI primer set. TCRdb used MiXCR to reprocess the multiplex PCR reads, holding one entry per CDR3 protein. The profile shows about 640,000 distinct CDR3 sequences, roughly 20% of them singletons. Sequencing was done on a sample of blood. The receptors were sampled from a man younger than 45 with Graves' ophthalmopathy.

In its sample, this clonotype was seen many times. This sequence joins TRBV2 and TRBJ1-1, with a possible D match to TRBD1 (5 bases). The V and J ends lost 10 bases and 6 bases respectively, with 12 bases between them. This CDR3 has 11 amino acids. The germline gives CDR1 SNHLY, CDR2 FYNNEI. The CDR3 sequence: CAKTWGAEAFF. DNA of the CDR3: TGTGCCAAGACGTGGGGGGCTGAAGCTTTCTTT.

This clonotype has only a few counts. The chain combines TRBV11-2 with TRBJ2-5, with 15 bases lining up with TRBD2. CDR3 length: 18 amino acids. The ends lost 3 bases at V and 1 base at J; junction bases unmatched: 6. CDR1 SGHAT and CDR2 FQNNGV come from the germline V gene. CDR3 DNA: TGTGCCAGCAGCTTCCGGACTAGCGGGGGGGGGGTCCAAGAGACCCAGTACTTC. Residues: CASSFRTSGGGVQETQYF.

The V call is TRBV28, the J call TRBJ2-7; TRBD2 might be the D (7 bases). V lost 6 bases to trimming and J lost 2 bases, with 17 bases between them. CDR3 length: 15 amino acids. CDR1 and CDR2 (germline): MDHEN, SYDVKM. The chain's CDR3 is CASRSLGGPTYEQYF. In DNA, the CDR3 is TGTGCCAGCAGATCTTTGGGGGGGCCAACCTACGAGCAGTACTTC.

Turning to this clonotype: Likely a read error: the CDR3 ends without its conserved phenylalanine or tryptophan. The chain links TRBV3-1 to TRBJ2-7; no definite D call. V was trimmed by 6 bases and J by 3 bases, leaving 9 bases between them. The CDR3 length is 12 residues. The germline gives CDR1 LGHDT, CDR2 YNNKEL (reference sequence). The CDR3 spells CASSLGLYEQYL. As DNA, the CDR3 is TGTGCCAGCAGTTTAGGGCTCTACGAGCAGTACTTA.

This clonotype was picked up a small number of times. V gene TRBV18 combines with J gene TRBJ1-5; D perhaps matches TRBD1 (5 bases). V shed 6 bases and J shed 6 bases, with 24 bases lying between them. The germline gives CDR1 KGHSH, CDR2 LQKENI. CDR3 length: 17 amino acids. CDR3 in DNA: TGTGCCAGCTCCCAAACGTACCAGGGCAAAGCAGGTCAGCCCCAGCATTTT. Its translation is CASSQTYQGKAGQPQHF.

This clonotype was seen repeatedly, ten times or more. This chain uses TRBV6-1 with TRBJ2-7, with 8 bases aligning to TRBD1. The J segment lost 2 bases and the V segment lost 6 bases, leaving 6 bases of the junction unmatched. This CDR3 comprises 14 residues. CDR1 is MNHNS and CDR2 is SASEGT in the germline V gene. In nucleotides, the CDR3 is TGTGCCAGCAGACTCCGGGACAGGACCTACGAGCAGTACTTC. As protein: CASRLRDRTYEQYF.